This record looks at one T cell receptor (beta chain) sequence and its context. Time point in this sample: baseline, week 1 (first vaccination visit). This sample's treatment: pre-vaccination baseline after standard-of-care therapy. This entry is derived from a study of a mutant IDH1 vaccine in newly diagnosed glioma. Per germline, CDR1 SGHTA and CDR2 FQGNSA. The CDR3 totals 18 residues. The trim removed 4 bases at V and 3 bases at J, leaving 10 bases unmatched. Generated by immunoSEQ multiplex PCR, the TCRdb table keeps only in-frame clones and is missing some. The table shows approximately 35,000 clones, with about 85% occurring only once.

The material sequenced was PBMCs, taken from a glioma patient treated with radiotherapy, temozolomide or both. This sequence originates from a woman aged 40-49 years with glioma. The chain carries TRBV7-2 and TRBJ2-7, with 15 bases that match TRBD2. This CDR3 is CASSYETGTSGGFYEQYF. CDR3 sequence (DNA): TGTGCCAGCAGCTACGAAACCGGGACTAGCGGGGGGTTCTACGAGCAGTACTTC.